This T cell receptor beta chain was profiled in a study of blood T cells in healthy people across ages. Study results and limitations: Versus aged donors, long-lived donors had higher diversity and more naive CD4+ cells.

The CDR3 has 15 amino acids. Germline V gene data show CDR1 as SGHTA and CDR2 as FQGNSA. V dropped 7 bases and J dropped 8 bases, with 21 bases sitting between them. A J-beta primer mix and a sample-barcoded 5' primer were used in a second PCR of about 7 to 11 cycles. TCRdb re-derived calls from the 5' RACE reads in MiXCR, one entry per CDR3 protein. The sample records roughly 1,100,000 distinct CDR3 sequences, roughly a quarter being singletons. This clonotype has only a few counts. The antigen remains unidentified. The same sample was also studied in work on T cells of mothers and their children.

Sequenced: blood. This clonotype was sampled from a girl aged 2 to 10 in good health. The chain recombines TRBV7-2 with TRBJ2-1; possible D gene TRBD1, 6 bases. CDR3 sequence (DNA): TGTGCCAGCAACATTCGGACAGCAGGGGTCTATGAGCAGTTCTTC. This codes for CASNIRTAGVYEQFF.